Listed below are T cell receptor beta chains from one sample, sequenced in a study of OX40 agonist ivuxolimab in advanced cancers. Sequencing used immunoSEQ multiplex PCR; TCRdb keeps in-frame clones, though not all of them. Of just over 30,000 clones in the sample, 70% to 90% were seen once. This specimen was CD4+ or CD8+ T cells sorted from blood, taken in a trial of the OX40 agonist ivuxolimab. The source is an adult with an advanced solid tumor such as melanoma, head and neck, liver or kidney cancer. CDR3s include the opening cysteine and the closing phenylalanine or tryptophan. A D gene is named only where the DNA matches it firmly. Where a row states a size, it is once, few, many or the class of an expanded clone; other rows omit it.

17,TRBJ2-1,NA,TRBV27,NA,CASSGPGTAAPYNEQFF,TGTGCCAGCAGTGGACCCGGGACGGCTGCTCCGTACAATGAGCAGTTCTTC
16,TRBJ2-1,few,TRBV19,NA,CASSMVVAGEHNEQFF,TGTGCCAGTAGTATGGTGGTAGCAGGAGAGCACAATGAGCAGTTCTTC
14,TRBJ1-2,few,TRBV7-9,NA,CASSSSGQFYGYTF,TGTGCCAGCAGCTCTTCCGGACAGTTCTATGGCTACACCTTC
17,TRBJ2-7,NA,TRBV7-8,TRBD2,CASSLPVRTSGRYEQYF,TGTGCCAGCAGCTTGCCAGTCCGGACTAGCGGGAGATACGAGCAGTACTTC
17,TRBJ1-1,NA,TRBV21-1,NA,CASSLKQGGKMNTEAFF,TGTGCCAGCAGCCTAAAACAGGGAGGGAAGATGAACACTGAAGCTTTCTTT
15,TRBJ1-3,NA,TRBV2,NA,CASSPYRSSGNTIYF,TGTGCCAGCAGTCCATACAGGAGCTCTGGAAACACCATATATTTT
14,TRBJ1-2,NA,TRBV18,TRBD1,CASSRGQSFYGYTF,TGTGCCAGCTCACGGGGACAGTCATTCTATGGCTACACCTTC
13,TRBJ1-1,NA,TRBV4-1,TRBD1,CASSQTGDPEAFF,TGCGCCAGCAGCCAAACAGGGGACCCTGAAGCTTTCTTT
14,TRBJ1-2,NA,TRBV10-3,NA,CAISDGRAGDGYTF,TGTGCCATCAGTGATGGCAGGGCGGGCGATGGCTACACCTTC
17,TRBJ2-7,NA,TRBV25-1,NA,CASSEAPFGTPPYEQYF,TGTGCCAGCAGTGAGGCCCCGTTCGGGACTCCGCCCTACGAGCAGTACTTC
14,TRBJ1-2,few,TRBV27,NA,CASSFQSTGYGYTF,TGTGCCAGCAGTTTCCAATCGACCGGATATGGCTACACCTTC
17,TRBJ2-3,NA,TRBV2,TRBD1,CASSGVSGTGFADTQYF,TGTGCCAGCAGTGGCGTTTCCGGGACAGGGTTCGCAGATACGCAGTATTTT
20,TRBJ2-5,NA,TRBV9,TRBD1,CASSDNFRDRGLGDKETQYF,TGTGCCAGCAGCGACAATTTCCGGGACAGGGGTTTGGGGGACAAAGAGACCCAGTACTTC
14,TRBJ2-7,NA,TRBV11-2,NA,CASSLIGRDYEQYF,TGTGCCAGCAGCTTAATAGGGAGAGACTACGAGCAGTACTTC
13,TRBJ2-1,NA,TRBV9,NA,CASSVVGDNEQFF,TGTGCCAGCAGCGTAGTGGGGGACAATGAGCAGTTCTTC
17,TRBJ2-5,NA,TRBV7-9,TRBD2,CASSSLGSGRGEETQYF,TGTGCCAGCAGCTCGCTCGGGAGCGGGAGAGGGGAAGAGACCCAGTACTTC
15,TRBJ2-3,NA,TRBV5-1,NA,CASRESGQHTDTQYF,TGCGCCAGCAGGGAATCTGGACAGCACACAGATACGCAGTATTTT
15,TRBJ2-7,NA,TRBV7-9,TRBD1,CASSSPDRGAYEQYF,TGTGCCAGCAGCTCACCGGACAGGGGAGCCTACGAGCAGTACTTC
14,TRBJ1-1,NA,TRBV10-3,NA,CAISLRGENTEAFF,TGTGCCATCAGTCTGAGGGGGGAGAACACTGAAGCTTTCTTT
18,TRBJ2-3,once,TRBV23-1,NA,CASSRNFKQVMSTDTQYF,TGCGCCAGCAGTCGCAACTTTAAACAGGTTATGAGCACAGATACGCAGTATTTT
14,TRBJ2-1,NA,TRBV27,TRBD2,CASSLYSGRNEQFF,TGTGCCAGCAGTTTATATAGCGGGAGAAATGAGCAGTTCTTC
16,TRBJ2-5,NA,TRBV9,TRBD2,CASSEIPGRGQETQYF,TGTGCCAGCAGTGAGATTCCCGGGAGGGGGCAAGAGACCCAGTACTTC
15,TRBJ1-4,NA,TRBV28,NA,CASRPQGRTNEKLFF,TGTGCCAGCAGGCCACAGGGAAGAACTAATGAAAAACTGTTTTTT
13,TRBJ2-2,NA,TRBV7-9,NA,CASSLARTGELFF,TGTGCCAGCAGCTTAGCGAGGACCGGGGAGCTGTTTTTT
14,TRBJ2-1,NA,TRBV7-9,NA,CASSPFHDNNEQFF,TGTGCCAGCAGCCCGTTCCACGATAACAATGAGCAGTTCTTC
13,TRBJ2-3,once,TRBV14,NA,CASSQHPPDTQYF,TGTGCCAGCAGCCAACATCCTCCAGATACGCAGTATTTT
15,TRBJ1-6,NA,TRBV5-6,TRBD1,CASSTSRGGSSPLHF,TGTGCCAGCAGCACCTCGAGAGGGGGCTCTTCACCCCTCCACTTT
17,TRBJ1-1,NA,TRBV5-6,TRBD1,CASSSLTGEGVRTEAFF,TGTGCCAGCAGCTCCTTGACAGGGGAAGGTGTGCGCACTGAAGCTTTCTTT
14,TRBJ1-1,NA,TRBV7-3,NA,CASSDPGENTEAFF,TGTGCCAGCAGCGACCCGGGAGAGAACACTGAAGCTTTCTTT
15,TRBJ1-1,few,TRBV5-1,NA,CASSSLPGKDTEAFF,TGCGCCAGCAGCTCCCTCCCGGGAAAGGACACTGAAGCTTTCTTT
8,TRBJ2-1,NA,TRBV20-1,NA,CSAPGQFF,TGCAGTGCTCCCGGGCAGTTCTTC
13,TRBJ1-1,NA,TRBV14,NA,CASSLQPQGEAFF,TGTGCCAGCAGCCTCCAACCACAGGGTGAAGCTTTCTTT
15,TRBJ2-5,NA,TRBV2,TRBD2,CASRRLAGEQETQYF,TGTGCCAGCCGTCGACTAGCGGGAGAACAAGAGACCCAGTACTTC
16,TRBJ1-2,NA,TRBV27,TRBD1,CASSTKGQGIGYGYTF,TGTGCCAGCAGTACCAAAGGACAGGGAATCGGCTATGGCTACACCTTC
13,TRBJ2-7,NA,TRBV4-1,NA,CASSPGMSYEQYF,TGCGCCAGCAGCCCCGGGATGTCCTACGAGCAGTACTTC
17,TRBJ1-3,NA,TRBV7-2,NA,CASSHSSRIGSGNTIYF,TGTGCCAGCAGCCACTCATCGCGGATAGGCTCTGGAAACACCATATATTTT
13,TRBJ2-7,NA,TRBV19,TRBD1,CASSTYRGKEQYF,TGTGCCAGTAGTACCTACAGGGGTAAAGAGCAGTACTTC
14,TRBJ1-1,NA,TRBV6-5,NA,CASSYSTSYTEAFF,TGTGCCAGCAGTTACTCTACCTCATACACTGAAGCTTTCTTT
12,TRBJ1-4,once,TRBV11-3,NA,CASSCLSEKLFF,TGTGCCAGCAGCTGCCTGAGTGAAAAACTGTTTTTT
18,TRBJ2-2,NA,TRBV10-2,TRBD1,CASSDGTGLLANTGELFF,TGCGCCAGCAGTGATGGGACAGGGTTGTTGGCGAACACCGGGGAGCTGTTTTTT
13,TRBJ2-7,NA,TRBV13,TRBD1,CASSFYRGDEQYF,TGTGCCAGCAGCTTTTACAGGGGGGACGAGCAGTACTTC
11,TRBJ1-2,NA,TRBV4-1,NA,CASSQGRGYTF,TGCGCCAGCAGCCAAGGGCGGGGCTACACCTTC
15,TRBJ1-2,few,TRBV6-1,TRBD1,CASSEAGTGGYGYTF,TGTGCCAGCAGTGAAGCCGGGACAGGCGGCTATGGCTACACCTTC
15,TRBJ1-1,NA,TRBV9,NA,CASSPYGTGNTEAFF,TGTGCCAGCAGCCCTTACGGGACCGGCAACACTGAAGCTTTCTTT
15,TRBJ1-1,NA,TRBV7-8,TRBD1,CASSFRQGMNTEAFF,TGTGCCAGCAGTTTTCGACAGGGGATGAACACTGAAGCTTTCTTT
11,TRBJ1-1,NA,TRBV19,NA,CASSSSLVAFF,TGTGCCAGTAGTTCGTCCCTAGTGGCTTTCTTT
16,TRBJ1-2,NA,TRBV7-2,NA,CASSLGREGLSRGYTF,TGTGCCAGCAGCTTAGGGAGAGAGGGTTTGTCCCGTGGCTACACCTTC
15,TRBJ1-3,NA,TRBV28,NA,CASSFLRGPGNTIYF,TGTGCCAGCAGTTTCCTCAGGGGCCCTGGAAACACCATATATTTT
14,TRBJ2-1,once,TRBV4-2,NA,CASSQEGGFVEQFF,TGTGCCAGCAGCCAAGAGGGGGGATTTGTTGAGCAGTTCTTC
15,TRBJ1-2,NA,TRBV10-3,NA,CAISPPTAPSYGYTF,TGTGCCATCAGCCCCCCGACAGCACCATCCTATGGCTACACCTTC
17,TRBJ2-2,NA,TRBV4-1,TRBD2,CASSGRLAGESTGELFF,TGCGCCAGCAGCGGGCGACTAGCGGGAGAGAGTACCGGGGAGCTGTTTTTT
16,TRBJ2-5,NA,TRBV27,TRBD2,CASSLMGGRAMETQYF,TGTGCCAGCAGTTTAATGGGCGGGAGGGCCATGGAGACCCAGTACTTC